The sequence of this T cell receptor (beta chain) was determined in a study of shared clonotypes between healthy human individuals. Of note for this clone: Its antigen is still unknown.

The table came from immunoSEQ multiplex PCR; TCRdb's copy has only in-frame clones and leaves some out. Here the sample spans about 610,000 clones, 96% being singletons. Per germline, CDR1 LNHNV and CDR2 YYDKDF (reference sequence). The CDR3 has 16 amino acids. V trimming: 0 bases; J trimming: 10 bases; junction bases outside the gene matches: 8. The study, taken as a whole, reports: Sampling used blood alone; tissue repertoires probably differ. Generally, estimated richness proved larger in naive subsets than it did in memory subsets.

CD8 cells regarded as naive lacked CD45RO, were positively chosen for CCR7, and omitted terminally differentiated effector memory CD45RA+ cells. The donors were adults (healthy and HIV-negative) with no recent acute infections or vaccinations. There were only Caucasian adults among the donors, and all lived in Nashville, Tennessee. V is TRBV15 and J is TRBJ2-1, with 11 bases aligning to TRBD2. The clonotype was recovered from a woman in her 30s in good health. The sequencing input was naive CD8+ T cells sorted from blood. The CDR3 sequence is CATSRERTSGSGEQFF. CDR3 DNA: TGTGCCACCAGCAGAGAGAGGACTAGCGGGTCGGGGGAGCAGTTCTTC.